These T cell receptor beta chains were read from a single sample in a study of blood T cell repertoires in COVID-19. Clones were read by immunoSEQ multiplex PCR, and TCRdb kept only the in-frame ones, dropping some. The sample yields hundreds of thousands of clones, around 87% seen once. The sequenced sample was PBMCs or T cells enriched from blood (not recorded which). The source is a man between 35 and 55 years old in a cohort exposed to, infected with or recovered from COVID-19 (not recorded which). Both conserved end residues are part of each CDR3. The D gene is left open where the match is weak. The listing skips clone size in some rows; elsewhere it reads once, few, many or a size class.

d_gene,j_gene,abundance,v_gene,CDR3aa,CDR3nt
-,TRBJ2-5,-,TRBV4-1,CASSQDPMDSQETQYF,TGCGCCAGCAGCCAAGATCCAATGGACAGCCAAGAGACCCAGTACTTC
-,TRBJ1-2,-,TRBV27,CASSFSPGLPNYGYTF,TGTGCCAGCAGTTTCAGTCCGGGACTGCCTAACTATGGCTACACCTTC
-,TRBJ2-7,once,TRBV7-2,CASSALWRDSPYEQYF,TGTGCCAGCAGCGCCCTATGGAGGGACTCCCCCTACGAGCAGTACTTC
TRBD1,TRBJ1-1,-,TRBV5-1,CASSPGQGALLGEAFF,TGCGCCAGCAGCCCTGGACAGGGGGCCCTGCTCGGTGAAGCTTTCTTT
TRBD1,TRBJ2-7,few,TRBV2,CASRDGQGTYEQYF,TGTGCCAGCAGGGATGGACAGGGAACGTACGAGCAGTACTTC
TRBD1,TRBJ2-2,few,TRBV30,CAWTGGRTGELFF,TGTGCCTGGACAGGGGGCCGGACCGGGGAGCTGTTTTTT
TRBD1,TRBJ2-3,-,TRBV10-3,CAISESRQGMGTDTQYF,TGTGCCATCAGTGAGTCGAGACAGGGCATGGGCACAGATACGCAGTATTTT
TRBD1,TRBJ1-4,-,TRBV7-8,CASSLSVTGVDEKLFF,TGTGCCAGCAGCTTATCGGTGACAGGGGTAGACGAAAAACTGTTTTTT
-,TRBJ2-4,-,TRBV6-5,CASSYKENLAKNIQYF,TGTGCCAGCAGTTACAAGGAGAACCTTGCCAAAAACATTCAGTACTTC
TRBD1,TRBJ2-1,-,TRBV11-3,CASSSGTGDEQFF,TGTGCCAGCAGCTCGGGGACAGGGGATGAGCAGTTCTTC
TRBD1,TRBJ2-1,-,TRBV24-1,CATSDISLSVGTEPYNEQFF,TGTGCCACCAGTGATATTTCCTTGTCAGTAGGGACAGAGCCCTACAATGAGCAGTTCTTC
-,TRBJ2-3,-,TRBV28,CASTGGTDTQYF,TGTGCCAGCACGGGGGGCACAGATACGCAGTATTTT
TRBD2,TRBJ2-6,-,TRBV11-2,CASSLVGAGAGANVLTF,TGTGCCAGCAGCTTAGTAGGCGCGGGAGCTGGGGCCAACGTCCTGACTTTC
-,TRBJ1-6,-,TRBV5-1,CASSLVDNNSPLHF,TGCGCCAGCAGCTTGGTGGACAATAACTCACCCCTCCACTTT
TRBD1,TRBJ1-1,-,TRBV20-1,CSASLGGPSTEAFF,TGCAGTGCTAGTTTAGGGGGCCCTAGCACTGAAGCTTTCTTT
-,TRBJ1-4,-,TRBV30,CAWSVGVKEKLFF,TGTGCCTGGAGTGTCGGGGTAAAAGAAAAACTGTTTTTT
-,TRBJ1-2,few,TRBV18,CASSPEANPNYGYTF,TGTGCCAGCTCACCCGAGGCAAACCCTAACTATGGCTACACCTTC
TRBD1,TRBJ2-5,-,TRBV2,CASTRRGFQETQYF,TGTGCCAGCACGCGCAGGGGGTTCCAAGAGACCCAGTACTTC
-,TRBJ2-1,-,TRBV10-1,CASSEEQGSSYNEQFF,TGCGCCAGCAGTGAAGAACAGGGAAGCTCCTACAATGAGCAGTTCTTC
-,TRBJ1-2,-,TRBV18,CASSLDRSLWLGYTF,TGTGCCAGCTCATTGGACAGATCTCTATGGTTAGGCTACACCTTC
TRBD1,TRBJ1-2,-,TRBV19,CASSRQGDGYTF,TGTGCCAGTAGTAGACAGGGAGACGGCTACACCTTC
TRBD1,TRBJ1-4,-,TRBV11-2,CASSSGQGREKLFF,TGTGCCAGCAGCTCCGGACAGGGGAGAGAAAAACTGTTTTTT
TRBD1,TRBJ2-7,-,TRBV18,CASEGQGSEQYF,TGTGCCAGCGAAGGACAGGGGAGCGAGCAGTACTTC
TRBD1,TRBJ1-3,-,TRBV10-3,CAISESTGDGNTIYF,TGTGCCATCAGTGAGTCGACAGGGGACGGAAACACCATATATTTT
TRBD1,TRBJ1-2,-,TRBV5-1,CASSPGDREKKGYTF,TGCGCCAGCAGCCCGGGGGACAGGGAGAAGAAAGGCTACACCTTC
-,TRBJ2-1,-,TRBV5-1,CASSLGSISYNEQFF,TGCGCCAGCAGCTTGGGGTCTATTTCCTACAATGAGCAGTTCTTC
TRBD1,TRBJ1-6,many,TRBV19,CATQGENNSPLHF,TGTGCCACGCAGGGGGAGAATAATTCACCCCTCCACTTT
-,TRBJ1-2,-,TRBV5-4,CASSFTGNYGYTF,TGTGCCAGCAGCTTCACGGGAAACTATGGCTACACCTTC
TRBD2,TRBJ2-7,-,TRBV15,CATSRETSGAYEQYF,TGTGCCACCAGCAGGGAGACTAGCGGAGCGTACGAGCAGTACTTC
TRBD1,TRBJ2-7,few,TRBV7-6,CASSFYHTGVLSYEQYF,TGTGCCAGCAGCTTTTACCATACAGGGGTCCTCTCCTACGAGCAGTACTTC
-,TRBJ2-5,-,TRBV6-1,CASSERGETQYF,TGTGCCAGCAGTGAAAGGGGAGAGACCCAGTACTTC
TRBD1,TRBJ1-2,-,TRBV18,CASSEQGVYGYTF,TGTGCCAGCTCAGAACAGGGGGTGTACGGCTACACCTTC
-,TRBJ2-1,-,TRBV29-1,CSVVVRTETRLSYNEQFF,TGCAGCGTTGTAGTTAGGACAGAAACCCGTCTCTCCTACAATGAGCAGTTCTTC
-,TRBJ1-6,-,TRBV18,CASSQGRENSPLHF,TGTGCCAGCTCACAGGGACGGGAGAATTCACCCCTCCACTTT
TRBD1,TRBJ1-2,-,TRBV27,CASQGTGVYGYTF,TGTGCCAGCCAGGGGACAGGAGTCTATGGCTACACCTTC
-,TRBJ1-2,few,TRBV14,CASSQGPNYGYTF,TGTGCCAGCAGCCAGGGCCCTAACTATGGCTACACCTTC
-,TRBJ1-2,-,TRBV28,CASGGTNYGYTF,TGTGCCAGCGGGGGGACTAACTATGGCTACACCTTC
-,TRBJ1-6,-,TRBV5-1,CASSFKGDNNSPLHF,TGCGCCAGCAGCTTTAAGGGGGACAATAATTCACCCCTCCACTTT
-,TRBJ2-5,-,TRBV11-3,CASSLGWGVETQYF,TGTGCCAGCAGCTTGGGGTGGGGAGTAGAGACCCAGTACTTC
TRBD1,TRBJ2-7,-,TRBV5-4,CASSLGGQEAYEQYF,TGTGCCAGCAGCTTGGGGGGACAGGAGGCCTACGAGCAGTACTTC
-,TRBJ2-7,-,TRBV6-1,CASRTGIEQYF,TGTGCCAGCAGAACAGGGATCGAGCAGTACTTC
TRBD1,TRBJ2-5,-,TRBV2,CASSQGQAWGETQYF,TGTGCCAGCAGCCAGGGACAGGCGTGGGGGGAGACCCAGTACTTC
TRBD2,TRBJ2-5,few,TRBV11-2,CASSLGGTSGRETQYF,TGTGCCAGCAGCTTAGGAGGGACTAGCGGGAGAGAGACCCAGTACTTC
TRBD2,TRBJ2-1,-,TRBV25-1,CASSVAGGSNEQFF,TGTGCCAGCAGTGTAGCGGGGGGGAGCAATGAGCAGTTCTTC
-,TRBJ2-7,once,TRBV21-1,CASSKDRTFGDEQYF,TGTGCCAGCAGCAAAGATAGGACATTTGGGGACGAGCAGTACTTC
TRBD2,TRBJ2-1,-,TRBV5-1,CASSLEWREAYNEQFF,TGCGCCAGCAGCTTGGAGTGGCGGGAGGCATACAATGAGCAGTTCTTC
TRBD2,TRBJ2-3,few,TRBV20-1,CSASMVSSGSADTQYF,TGCAGTGCTAGTATGGTGTCCAGCGGGAGCGCAGATACGCAGTATTTT
TRBD2,TRBJ2-1,once,TRBV28,CASSLAGVANEQFF,TGTGCCAGCAGTTTAGCGGGAGTAGCCAATGAGCAGTTCTTC
TRBD1,TRBJ2-5,-,TRBV7-3,CASSLDRGSETQYF,TGTGCCAGCAGTCTGGACAGGGGGTCGGAGACCCAGTACTTC
-,TRBJ2-1,-,TRBV7-8,CASNLQGRNNEQFF,TGTGCCAGCAACCTACAGGGGAGGAACAATGAGCAGTTCTTC
-,TRBJ1-5,-,TRBV7-2,CASSLQAGQPQHF,TGTGCCAGCAGCTTACAGGCCGGTCAGCCCCAGCATTTT
TRBD1,TRBJ1-2,-,TRBV7-8,CASSPSGQEYTGYTF,TGTGCCAGCAGCCCCTCGGGACAGGAGTATACCGGCTACACCTTC
TRBD2,TRBJ2-1,-,TRBV5-1,CASSSGSGVSSYNEQFF,TGCGCCAGCAGCTCAGGGAGCGGGGTGAGCTCCTACAATGAGCAGTTCTTC
TRBD1,TRBJ1-5,once,TRBV19,CASSIEKQGDQPQHF,TGTGCCAGTAGTATAGAAAAACAGGGGGATCAGCCCCAGCATTTT
TRBD1,TRBJ1-2,-,TRBV10-2,CASRTTGLRGYTF,TGCGCCAGCAGAACGACAGGGTTGAGAGGCTACACCTTC